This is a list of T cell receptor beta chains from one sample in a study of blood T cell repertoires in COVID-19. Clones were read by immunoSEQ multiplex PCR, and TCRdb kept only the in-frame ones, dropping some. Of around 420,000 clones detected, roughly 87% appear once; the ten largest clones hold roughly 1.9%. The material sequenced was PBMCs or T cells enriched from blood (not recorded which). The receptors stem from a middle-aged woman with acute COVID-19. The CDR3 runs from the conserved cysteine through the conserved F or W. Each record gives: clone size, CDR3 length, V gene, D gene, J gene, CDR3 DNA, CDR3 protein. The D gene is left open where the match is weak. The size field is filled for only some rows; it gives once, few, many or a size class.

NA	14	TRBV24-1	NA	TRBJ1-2	TGTGCCACCAGTGATTTGGGGGACACAGTTGGCTACACCTTC	CATSDLGDTVGYTF
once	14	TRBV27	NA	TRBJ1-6	TGTGCCAGCAGTGGTGGGGGCTACTATTCACCCCTCCACTTT	CASSGGGYYSPLHF
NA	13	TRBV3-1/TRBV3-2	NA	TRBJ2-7	TGTGCCAGCAGCCAAGATCGAGAGTACGAGCAGTACTTC	CASSQDREYEQYF
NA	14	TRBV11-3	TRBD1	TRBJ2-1	TGTGCCAGCAGCTCCCCGGGACAGGGTTGGGAGCAGTTCTTC	CASSSPGQGWEQFF
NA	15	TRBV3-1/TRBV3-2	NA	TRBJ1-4	TGTGCCAGCAGCCAAGACGTAACAACTAATAAAAAACTGTTTTTT	CASSQDVTTNKKLFF
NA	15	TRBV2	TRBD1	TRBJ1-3	TGTGCCAGCAGGGGGGACAGGGGGCCCGGAAACACCATATATTTT	CASRGDRGPGNTIYF
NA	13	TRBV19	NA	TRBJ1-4	TGTGCCAGTAGTATCGGGGGTTATGAAAAACTGTTTTTT	CASSIGGYEKLFF
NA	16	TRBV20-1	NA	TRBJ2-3	TGCAGTGCTAGTCCGGACGTCTGGGGCAGCACAGATACGCAGTATTTT	CSASPDVWGSTDTQYF
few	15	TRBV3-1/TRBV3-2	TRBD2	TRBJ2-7	TGTGCCAGCAGCCCGGGACTAGCGGGGCCTTACGAGCAGTACTTC	CASSPGLAGPYEQYF
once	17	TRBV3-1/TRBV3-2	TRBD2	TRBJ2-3	TGTGCCAGCAGCCCACTAGCGGGGGGGTATGGGACAGATACGCAGTATTTT	CASSPLAGGYGTDTQYF
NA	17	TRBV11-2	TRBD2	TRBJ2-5	TGTGCCAGCAGCTTAGTGTGGACTAGCGGGGACCAAGAGACCCAGTACTTC	CASSLVWTSGDQETQYF
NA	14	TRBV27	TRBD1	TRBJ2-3	TGTGCCAGCAGCCCCGGACAGGGAACAGATACGCAGTATTTT	CASSPGQGTDTQYF
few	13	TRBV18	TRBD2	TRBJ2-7	TGTGCCAGCTCAGGAACTAGCGAGGGTGAGCAGTACTTC	CASSGTSEGEQYF
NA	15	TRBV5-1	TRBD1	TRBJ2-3	TGCGCCAGCAGGGGAGGGACAGGGGGAAGAGATACGCAGTATTTT	CASRGGTGGRDTQYF
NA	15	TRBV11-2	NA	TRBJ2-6	TGTGCCAGCAGCTTAGGGGCCTCTGGGGCCAACGTCCTGACTTTC	CASSLGASGANVLTF
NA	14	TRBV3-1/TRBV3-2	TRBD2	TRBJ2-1	TGTGCCAGCAGCAGGGGGACTAGCAGGGGTGAGCAGTTCTTC	CASSRGTSRGEQFF
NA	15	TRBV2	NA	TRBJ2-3	TGTGCCAGCAGGAAAGTACAGATGAGCACAGATACGCAGTATTTT	CASRKVQMSTDTQYF
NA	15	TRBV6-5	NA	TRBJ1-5	TGTGCCAGCAGGTTCTCCGACAGCCTCAATCAGCCCCAGCATTTT	CASRFSDSLNQPQHF
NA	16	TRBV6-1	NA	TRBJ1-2	TGTGCCAGCAGTGAAGGGCGGCAGGGCATTCGCTATGGCTACACCTTC	CASSEGRQGIRYGYTF
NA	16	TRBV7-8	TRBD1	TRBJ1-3	TGTGCCAGCAGCACCCGATGGGGGACAGGTGGAAACACCATATATTTT	CASSTRWGTGGNTIYF
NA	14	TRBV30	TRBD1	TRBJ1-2	TGTGCCTGGAGGGGACAGGGGCCCCGTGGGGGCTACACCTTC	CAWRGQGPRGGYTF
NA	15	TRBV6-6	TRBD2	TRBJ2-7	TGTGCCAGCAGCGGGACTAGCGGTGCTGCCTACGAGCAGTACTTC	CASSGTSGAAYEQYF
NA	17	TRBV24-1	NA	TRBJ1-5	TGTGCCACCAGTGATTTGCGGACAGCAATAAGTGATCAGCCCCAGCATTTT	CATSDLRTAISDQPQHF
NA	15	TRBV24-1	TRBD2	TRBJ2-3	TGTGCCACCAGTGAGGGACTAGCGGGGGCAGATACGCAGTATTTT	CATSEGLAGADTQYF
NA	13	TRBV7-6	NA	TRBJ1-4	TGTGCCAGCAGCTTAGCCCTAAATGAAAAACTGTTTTTT	CASSLALNEKLFF
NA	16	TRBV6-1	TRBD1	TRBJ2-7	TGTGCCAGCAGTGGAGCCCCCGACAGGGTAGGGGTCGAGCAGTACTTC	CASSGAPDRVGVEQYF
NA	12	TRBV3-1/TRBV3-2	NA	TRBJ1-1	TGTGCCAGCAGTTTTTCAGGCACTGAAGCTTTCTTT	CASSFSGTEAFF
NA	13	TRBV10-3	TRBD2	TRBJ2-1	TGTGCCATCAGCGGGGGGGCCAGGAATGAGCAGTTCTTC	CAISGGARNEQFF
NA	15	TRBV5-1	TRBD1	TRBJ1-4	TGCGCCAGCAGCAGGGGGCTGGAGACTAATGAAAAACTGTTTTTT	CASSRGLETNEKLFF
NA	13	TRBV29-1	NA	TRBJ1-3	TGCAGCGTTGGTTCAGGGGTCGGAAACACCATATATTTT	CSVGSGVGNTIYF
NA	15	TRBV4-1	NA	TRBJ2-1	TGCGCCAGCAGCCCTACTTGGACAGATTACAATGAGCAGTTCTTC	CASSPTWTDYNEQFF
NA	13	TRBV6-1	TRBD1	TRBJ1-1	TGTGCCAGCAGTGAGACAGGGATCTCTGAAGCTTTCTTT	CASSETGISEAFF
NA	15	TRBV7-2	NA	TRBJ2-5	TGTGCCAGCAGCTTAGCGCGTCAGGGAGGAGAGACCCAGTACTTC	CASSLARQGGETQYF
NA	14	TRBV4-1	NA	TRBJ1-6	TGCGCCAGCAGCCAAAGAGAGAATAATTCACCCCTCCACTTT	CASSQRENNSPLHF
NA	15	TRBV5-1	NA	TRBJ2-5	TGCGCCAGCAGCTTGTCTCCAGCGACTCCAGAGACCCAGTACTTC	CASSLSPATPETQYF
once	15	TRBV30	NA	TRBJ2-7	TGTGCCTGTCTTGGGGACACCCCCCCCTTTTACGAGCAGTACTTC	CACLGDTPPFYEQYF
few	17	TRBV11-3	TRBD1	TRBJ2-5	TGTGCCAGCAGCCAATCGTACGGACAGGGGGAAACAGAGACCCAGTACTTC	CASSQSYGQGETETQYF
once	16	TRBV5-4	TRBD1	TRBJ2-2	TGTGCCAGCAGCAGCGGGACAGGGTATAACACCGGGGAGCTGTTTTTT	CASSSGTGYNTGELFF